This T cell receptor (beta chain) was sequenced in a study of CD8+ T cells in alopecia areata (dated by TCRdb to 2017 to 2018). In the study overall: Treated patients were enrolled in an open-label pilot trial of oral tofacitinib at 5 to 10 mg twice daily for moderate-to-severe alopecia areata. Patients received tofacitinib for 6 to 18 months and were then followed off drug for 6 months to check for delayed response and recurrence. In both human patients and the C3H/HeJ mouse model, the study applied high-throughput TCRbeta sequencing to look at T cell clonal expansion in alopecia areata. In humans, TCRbeta sequencing was performed on scalp tissue and on sorted CD4+ and CD8+ peripheral blood T cells from healthy controls and from patients with patchy or totalis/universalis alopecia areata. Patients on tofacitinib were biopsied at baseline and after 4 and 24 weeks of treatment, and several of the patients also had a later scalp biopsy. Clonality in the scalp was compared among normal scalp (n=4), patchy alopecia areata scalp (n=8), and alopecia totalis/universalis scalp (n=8). The RNA source kit depended on sample type: the PAXgene miRNA kit for fixed scalp, the miRNeasy kit for PBMCs, and the RNeasy kit for mouse skin. TCRbeta CDR3 regions were amplified by immunoSEQ multiplex PCR with 35 Vbeta forward and 13 Jbeta reverse primers. Broader findings and caveats from the paper: Unlike mouse skin, which is dominated by gammadelta T cells, normal human skin has resident alphabeta T cells that are also sequenced, and this complicates analysis of the scalp TCR repertoire. Compared with mice, TCR sequences shared between patients were less clear, possibly partly because of HLA diversity across the patient population. Higher clonality and more expanded CD8+ clones were observed in lesional scalp than in normal scalp, particularly in alopecia totalis/universalis, a finding suggestive of antigenic drive.

Explained via the paper, the time point label denotes: baseline before oral tofacitinib. Peripheral blood and lesional scalp punch biopsies were obtained from patients with alopecia areata. PBMCs were isolated by density centrifugation and stained for CD3, CD4 and CD8, and CD4+ and CD8+ T cells were sorted on a FACSAria. Library generation was performed with the immunoSEQ multiplex PCR assay. To provide template for TCR sequencing, every sample had RNA extracted and reverse transcribed into cDNA. First-strand cDNA was synthesized with SuperScript III using a 2:1 mix of oligo-dT and random hexamers. A synthetic immune receptor repertoire was used to assess amplification bias, and residual bias was removed computationally. The published analysis was carried out like this. Raw reads were preprocessed to remove errors, and CDR3 was defined according to IMGT conventions as the region from the conserved cysteine to phenylalanine. Clonality was computed by normalizing Shannon entropy by log2 of the number of productive unique TCRs and subtracting the result from 1. CD4 or CD8 identity of scalp clones was inferred by cross-referencing scalp TCRbeta sequences with sorted blood CD4 and CD8 repertoires. Sourced from immuneACCESS, this table was stored by TCRdb with only in-frame sequences that have V and J called. A share of the clones is absent; for the studies checked, an unresolved V gene accounts for under half, and the remainder has no known explanation. V, J and clone size were drawn from that table, and D and trimming were deduced from the DNA. Within this sample are 140,000 to 150,000 clones, with approximately 50% of them counted one time only. 0.95% to 1% of the sample comes from the top ten.

Details on this clone: Its antigen has not been determined. No much larger clone exists at a distance of one base, and base qualities are not known.

CDR1 and CDR2 are drawn from the germline V gene: SGHAT, FQNNGV. From the cysteine through the phenylalanine, the CDR3 covers 12 amino acids. Solely the CDR3 DNA is kept, with 36 bases framed from the first base. V and J lose 6 bases and 6 bases, and a span of 8 bases separates them. The material was CD4+ T cells sorted from blood, obtained at week 0. The origin of this receptor is a human donor with alopecia areata. The chain joins TRBV11-2 to TRBJ2-2; there is no confident call for the D gene. The CDR3 sequence is CASSTGPGELFF. The base sequence is TGTGCCAGCAGTACCGGTCCCGGGGAGCTGTTTTTT. The CDR3 plus the reference TRBV11-2 and TRBJ2-2 genes for the other parts give the full variable domain: EAGVAQSPRYKIIEKRQSVAFWCNPISGHATLYWYQQILGQGPKLLIQFQNNGVVDDSQLPKDRFSAERLKGVDSTLKIQPAKLEDSAVYLCASSTGPGELFFGEGSRLTVL.